This T cell receptor (beta chain) is from a study of blood T cell repertoires in COVID-19. Study information: The origin of the acute and convalescent COVID-19 samples was the United States, Italy and Spain.

TCRdb's table, derived via immunoSEQ multiplex PCR, lists solely in-frame clones and lacks some. The table shows about 280,000 clones, with approximately 90% occurring only once. Each participant's cohort was designated according to participant-reported clinical history. The J segment lost 6 bases and the V segment lost 4 bases, leaving 12 bases of the junction unmatched. There are 16 residues in the CDR3. CDR1 is MNHNS, CDR2 SASEGT, per germline. The receptor's source is a woman aged 60-70 years in a cohort exposed to, infected with or recovered from COVID-19 (not recorded which). Sequencing was performed on PBMCs or T cells enriched from blood (not recorded which). The V gene is TRBV6-1, the J gene TRBJ2-3; 8 bases fit TRBD2. The CDR3 nucleotides read TGTGCCAGCAGTGCCGGCGTAGCGGGATGGTCGGATACGCAGTATTTT. This encodes CASSAGVAGWSDTQYF.